The rows below give T cell receptor beta chains drawn from one sample of a study of OX40 agonist ivuxolimab in advanced cancers. Here immunoSEQ multiplex PCR was the method, and the copy in TCRdb shows in-frame clones only, minus some. The repertoire holds over 35,000 clones, with around 90% as singletons. The sequenced sample was CD4+ or CD8+ T cells sorted from blood, obtained in a trial of the OX40 agonist ivuxolimab. Source of these receptors: an adult with an advanced solid tumor such as melanoma, head and neck, liver or kidney cancer. Each CDR3 is given with its conserved first and last residue. Fields, in order: clone size, V gene, J gene, D gene, CDR3 protein, CDR3 DNA. D genes are given only for firm matches. Not every row has a clone size; where given, it reads once, few, many or a size class.

-	TRBV4-1	TRBJ2-1	-	CASSHELAEVYNEQFF	TGCGCCAGCAGCCACGAACTAGCAGAGGTTTACAATGAGCAGTTCTTC
-	TRBV7-9	TRBJ1-2	-	CASSLGEPYGYTF	TGTGCCAGCAGCTTAGGAGAACCCTATGGCTACACCTTC
-	TRBV9	TRBJ2-1	-	CASSTDSSAYNEQFF	TGTGCCAGCAGCACAGACAGTTCCGCCTACAATGAGCAGTTCTTC
-	TRBV5-1	TRBJ1-1	-	CASSLGGRNTEAFF	TGCGCCAGCAGCTTGGGTGGGAGGAACACTGAAGCTTTCTTT
-	TRBV27	TRBJ2-2	-	CASSLLPRGTGELFF	TGTGCCAGCAGTTTATTGCCCCGGGGCACCGGGGAGCTGTTTTTT
-	TRBV27	TRBJ2-7	-	CASSLSLSPTYEQYF	TGTGCCAGCAGCCTTTCGTTGTCCCCCACCTACGAGCAGTACTTC
-	TRBV23-1	TRBJ2-3	-	CASSHSTGNHTQYF	TGCGCCAGCAGTCATTCTACAGGGAATCATACGCAGTATTTT
-	TRBV2	TRBJ2-1	TRBD2	CASGTSLYNEQFF	TGTGCCAGCGGGACTAGTTTGTACAATGAGCAGTTCTTC
-	TRBV29-1	TRBJ2-7	-	CSVEGSGTTYEQYF	TGCAGCGTTGAAGGGTCAGGGACGACCTACGAGCAGTACTTC
-	TRBV4-1	TRBJ2-5	-	CASSQLAGRIKETQYF	TGCGCCAGCAGCCAGCTTGCGGGACGGATAAAAGAGACCCAGTACTTC
few	TRBV9	TRBJ1-1	-	CASSVEVGTEAFF	TGTGCCAGCAGCGTAGAGGTAGGCACTGAAGCTTTCTTT
once	TRBV2	TRBJ2-7	-	CASSQGRVEQYF	TGTGCCAGCAGCCAGGGAAGGGTCGAGCAGTACTTC
-	TRBV7-9	TRBJ2-2	TRBD1	CASSFLVAGGVTGELFF	TGTGCCAGCAGCTTCCTGGTGGCAGGGGGCGTCACCGGGGAGCTGTTTTTT
-	TRBV5-4	TRBJ1-2	-	CASIPDRSNYGYTF	TGTGCCAGCATCCCAGACAGGAGCAACTATGGCTACACCTTC
-	TRBV6-5	TRBJ2-7	-	CASRSGGPYEQYF	TGTGCCAGCAGGTCGGGGGGCCCATACGAGCAGTACTTC
few	TRBV4-2	TRBJ1-5	TRBD1	CASSQRQGWSNQPQHF	TGTGCCAGCAGCCAGAGACAGGGTTGGAGCAATCAGCCCCAGCATTTT
-	TRBV7-2	TRBJ2-1	-	CASSLAGATGDEQFF	TGTGCCAGCAGCTTAGCCGGGGCCACCGGGGATGAGCAGTTCTTC
-	TRBV19	TRBJ2-4	-	CASSMAQTLAKNIQYF	TGTGCCAGTAGTATGGCACAGACATTAGCCAAAAACATTCAGTACTTC
few	TRBV6-5	TRBJ2-3	-	CASSYFNRVKDTQYF	TGTGCCAGCAGTTACTTCAACAGGGTCAAAGATACGCAGTATTTT
-	TRBV6-1	TRBJ1-1	-	CASSEGGPTEAFF	TGTGCCAGCAGTGAAGGGGGGCCCACTGAAGCTTTCTTT
-	TRBV7-3	TRBJ1-5	TRBD1	CASSLSTGTGYQPQHF	TGTGCCAGCAGCTTATCCACCGGGACAGGATATCAGCCCCAGCATTTT
-	TRBV7-9	TRBJ1-4	TRBD1	CASSSRTGSNEKLFF	TGTGCCAGCAGCTCCCGGACAGGGTCGAATGAAAAACTGTTTTTT
-	TRBV5-4	TRBJ1-1	-	CASRLTDENTEAFF	TGTGCCAGCAGATTGACGGATGAGAACACTGAAGCTTTCTTT
-	TRBV9	TRBJ1-1	-	CASSLTVNTEAFF	TGTGCCAGCAGCTTGACAGTGAACACTGAAGCTTTCTTT
-	TRBV21-1	TRBJ2-7	-	CASSKVADRDPYEQYF	TGTGCCAGCAGCAAAGTGGCGGACAGGGATCCCTACGAGCAGTACTTC
few	TRBV14	TRBJ2-7	-	CASNPSGGQGEQYF	TGTGCCAGCAACCCCTCCGGGGGGCAGGGTGAGCAGTACTTC
-	TRBV7-8	TRBJ2-7	-	CASSTRSYEQYF	TGTGCCAGCAGCACACGGAGCTACGAGCAGTACTTC
-	TRBV7-7	TRBJ2-1	-	CASSLRGANEQFF	TGTGCCAGCAGCTTACGCGGTGCCAATGAGCAGTTCTTC
-	TRBV6-5	TRBJ2-1	-	CASSYSGSTEQFF	TGTGCCAGCAGTTACTCGGGGAGCACCGAGCAGTTCTTC
-	TRBV4-3	TRBJ2-3	-	CASSQDMSAGDTQYF	TGCGCCAGCAGCCAAGATATGTCTGCTGGGGATACGCAGTATTTT
few	TRBV13	TRBJ1-1	-	CASRHTEAFF	TGTGCCAGCCGTCACACTGAAGCTTTCTTT
-	TRBV7-9	TRBJ2-5	-	CASSPRDGETQYF	TGTGCCAGCAGCCCCAGGGACGGAGAGACCCAGTACTTC
-	TRBV27	TRBJ2-1	-	CASTYLQGLNEQFF	TGTGCCAGCACCTACTTACAGGGTCTCAATGAGCAGTTCTTC
-	TRBV21-1	TRBJ2-7	-	CASRLDRSSSYEQYF	TGTGCCAGCAGATTGGACAGATCGAGCTCCTACGAGCAGTACTTC
-	TRBV11-2	TRBJ2-7	-	CASKGGGSYEQYF	TGTGCCAGCAAGGGGGGGGGCTCCTACGAGCAGTACTTC
-	TRBV27	TRBJ1-1	TRBD1	CASSLTGGNTEAFF	TGTGCCAGCAGTTTAACAGGGGGCAACACTGAAGCTTTCTTT
-	TRBV6-5	TRBJ2-3	-	CASSYSGGAADTQYF	TGTGCCAGCAGTTACTCGGGGGGGGCAGCAGATACGCAGTATTTT
-	TRBV6-5	TRBJ1-1	-	CASSYVGGATEAFF	TGTGCCAGCAGTTACGTGGGGGGGGCCACTGAAGCTTTCTTT
-	TRBV4-2	TRBJ2-7	TRBD2	CASSFYGGNYEQYF	TGTGCCAGCAGCTTTTACGGGGGGAACTACGAGCAGTACTTC
-	TRBV7-9	TRBJ1-4	-	CASSKLGLTNEKLFF	TGTGCCAGCAGCAAACTGGGGTTGACTAATGAAAAACTGTTTTTT
-	TRBV9	TRBJ1-3	TRBD1	CASTHRDRVYSGNTIYF	TGTGCCAGCACTCACCGGGACAGGGTATACTCCGGAAACACCATATATTTT
-	TRBV27	TRBJ2-5	-	CASSLSRLETQYF	TGTGCCAGCAGTTTATCGCGTTTGGAGACCCAGTACTTC
-	TRBV20-1	TRBJ1-1	TRBD1	CEPGQGTEAFF	TGCGAACCGGGACAGGGGACTGAAGCTTTCTTT
-	TRBV7-3	TRBJ2-5	-	CASSWTGASGETQYF	TGTGCCAGCAGTTGGACCGGGGCCTCGGGAGAGACCCAGTACTTC